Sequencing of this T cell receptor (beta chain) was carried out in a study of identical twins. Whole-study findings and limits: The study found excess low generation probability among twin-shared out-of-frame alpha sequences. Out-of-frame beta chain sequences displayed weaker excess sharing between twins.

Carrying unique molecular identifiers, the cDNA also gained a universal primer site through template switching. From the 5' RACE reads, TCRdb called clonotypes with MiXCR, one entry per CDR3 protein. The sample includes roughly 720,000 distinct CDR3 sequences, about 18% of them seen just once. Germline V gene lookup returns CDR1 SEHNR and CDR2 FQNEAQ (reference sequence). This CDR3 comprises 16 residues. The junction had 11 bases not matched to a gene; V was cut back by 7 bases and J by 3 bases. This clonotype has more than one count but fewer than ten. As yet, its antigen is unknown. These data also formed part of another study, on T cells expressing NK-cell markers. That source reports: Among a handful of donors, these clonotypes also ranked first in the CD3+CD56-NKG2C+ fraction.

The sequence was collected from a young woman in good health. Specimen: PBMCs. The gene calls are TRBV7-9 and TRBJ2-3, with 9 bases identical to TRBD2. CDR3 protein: CASTTSGLAGTDTQYF. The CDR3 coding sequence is TGTGCCAGCACCACCTCGGGACTAGCAGGGACAGATACGCAGTATTTT.